These 2 T cell receptor beta chains were sequenced from one sample in a study of T cells after yellow fever vaccination. One entry per CDR3 protein, called by TCRdb with MiXCR from the 5' RACE reads. The sample has about 630,000 distinct CDR3 sequences, approximately 13% seen once; the top ten hold more than 12%. The starting material was PBMCs, obtained on the day of the yellow fever booster vaccination. The receptors shown here come from a man aged 25-45 years who received the YFV17D yellow fever vaccine.

The CDR3 here is CASSLNSGRALGEQYF. CDR3 DNA sequence: TGTGCCAGCAGCTTGAATAGCGGGAGGGCCCTTGGGGAGCAGTACTTC. The V call is TRBV7-8, the J call TRBJ2-7; 11 positions match TRBD2. This CDR3 has 16 residues. J lost 7 bases, V lost 3 bases, and 11 bases had no gene match. In germline, CDR1 is SGHVS, CDR2 FQNEAQ.

This clonotype has at least ten counts. The chain uses TRBV12-3 or TRBV12-4 and TRBJ2-3; D may be TRBD2 (6 bases). This CDR3 contains 14 residues. V was cut by 4 bases and J by 4 bases, with 12 bases left in between. CDR3: CASSSTGGADTQYF. In DNA, the CDR3 is TGTGCCAGCAGTTCCACGGGCGGGGCAGATACGCAGTATTTT.